Sequencing of this TCR beta chain was carried out in a study of OX40 agonist ivuxolimab in advanced cancers. V shed 4 bases and J shed 0 bases, with 7 bases lying between them. Germline V gene data show CDR1 as SGHDT and CDR2 as YYEEEE. The CDR3 is 14 residues long. Sequencing was performed with immunoSEQ multiplex PCR; in TCRdb, only in-frame clones are kept and a portion is missing. The data contain about 100,000 clones, 70% to 90% of them seen just once; the ten biggest clones take up around 0.16%. This clone has a single count. The source material was CD4+ or CD8+ T cells sorted from blood, sampled in a trial of the OX40 agonist ivuxolimab. This receptor was identified in an adult with an advanced solid tumor such as melanoma, head and neck, liver or kidney cancer. V usage is TRBV5-6 and J usage is TRBJ2-2; D may be TRBD1 (5 bases). The chain's CDR3 is CASSRQTNTGELFF. As DNA, the CDR3 is TGTGCCAGCAGCCGACAGACGAACACCGGGGAGCTGTTTTTT.